One sample yielded the 20 T cell receptor beta chains listed below, sequenced in a study of blood T cell repertoires in COVID-19. Method: immunoSEQ multiplex PCR; TCRdb's copy keeps in-frame clones and lacks some. This sample carries about 410,000 clones, roughly 88% of them seen once, and the ten largest clones take more than 0.55%. What was sequenced was PBMCs or T cells enriched from blood (not recorded which). The origin of the receptors is a man younger than 30 who had recovered from COVID-19.

This chain connects TRBV5-5 to TRBJ2-6; 11 positions match TRBD1. The CDR3 runs to 17 residues. Losses at the gene ends were 4 bases for V and 3 bases for J; bases not matched to a gene: 6. Germline-derived CDR1 and CDR2 are SGHKS and YYEKEE (reference sequence). The CDR3 region has the DNA TGTGCCAGCAGCCCTCGGACAGGGGGCAGTGGGGCCAACGTCCTGACTTTC. Translating it yields CASSPRTGGSGANVLTF.

The chain combines TRBV11-2 with TRBJ2-7; D might be TRBD1 (5 bases). V was trimmed by 5 bases and J by 7 bases, leaving 18 bases between them. Looked up from germline, CDR1 is SGHAT and CDR2 is FQNNGV. The CDR3 loop spans 14 amino acids. The CDR3 loop is CASSPPGHPNEQYF. The CDR3 DNA sequence: TGTGCCAGCAGCCCCCCCGGACACCCGAATGAGCAGTACTTC.

This clone appeared once. The V gene is TRBV19, the J gene TRBJ2-1, with no clear D. Germline V CDR1 and CDR2: LNHDA, SQIVND (reference sequence). CDR3 length: 13 residues. V lost 3 bases and J lost 7, with 10 bases in between. The CDR3 loop reads CASSMVRLNEQFF. CDR3 sequence (DNA): TGTGCCAGTAGTATGGTTAGATTAAATGAGCAGTTCTTC.

The V and J genes are TRBV5-1 and TRBJ2-6, with 7 positions matching TRBD1. The V segment lost 4 bases and the J segment 1 base; nucleotides outside the gene matches: 8. The CDR3 covers 17 residues. The germline V gene encodes CDR1 SGHRS and CDR2 YFSETQ. The CDR3 region has the DNA TGCGCCAGCAGCGGACGGGACAGAAGTTCTGGGGCCAACGTCCTGACTTTC. Amino acids: CASSGRDRSSGANVLTF.

The chain carries TRBV2 and TRBJ2-2; D unclear. The germline gives CDR1 SNHLY, CDR2 FYNNEI. This CDR3 comprises 11 residues. Trimming removed 7 bases from V and 9 bases from J, with 9 bases in between. CDR3: CASTHPRELFF. DNA for the CDR3: TGTGCCAGCACCCATCCCCGGGAGCTGTTTTTT. Together with reference TRBV2 and TRBJ2-2, the CDR3 gives the full variable domain: EPEVTQTPSHQVTQMGQEVILRCVPISNHLYFYWYRQILGQKVEFLVSFYNNEISEKSEIFDDQFSVERPDGSNFTLKIRSTKLEDSAMYFCASTHPRELFFGEGSRLTVL.

The genes are TRBV7-9 and TRBJ1-1; D unclear. The V gene lost 3 bases and the J gene lost 5 bases, with 13 bases spanning the gap. The length of the CDR3 is 14 residues. Germline V lookup: CDR1 SEHNR, CDR2 FQNEAQ (reference sequence). The CDR3 here is CASSFLRSRTEAFF. Written as DNA, the CDR3 is TGTGCCAGCAGCTTCCTGAGGAGTCGGACTGAAGCTTTCTTT.

This clone was observed once. In DNA, the CDR3 is TGTGCCAGCAGCTTAGGACAGGGTTCATATCAGCCCCAGCATTTT. Its translation: CASSLGQGSYQPQHF. The gene calls are TRBV7-2 and TRBJ1-5, with 7 bases that match TRBD1. The CDR3 runs to 15 residues. The J segment lost 5 bases and the V segment lost 1 base, leaving 5 bases of the junction unmatched. Germline V lookup: CDR1 SGHTA, CDR2 FQGNSA.

This chain connects TRBV4-2 to TRBJ2-1, with 12 bases that match TRBD2. This CDR3 contains 16 residues. Germline lookup yields CDR1 LGHNA and CDR2 YNFKEQ. J gave up 8 bases and V 0 bases, and 5 bases lay outside the gene matches. The DNA of the CDR3 is TGTGCCAGCAGCCAAGATTGGCTAGCGGGAGGGGATGAGCAGTTCTTC. It specifies CASSQDWLAGGDEQFF.

J is TRBJ2-5 and V is TRBV5-1; D is undetermined. CDR3 size: 15 residues. Germline CDR1 reads SGHRS; CDR2 reads YFSETQ. V gave up 5 bases and J gave up 4 bases, with 18 bases separating them. CDR3 sequence: CASSPGSQRRETQYF. CDR3 DNA sequence: TGCGCCAGCAGTCCCGGGTCCCAGAGGAGAGAGACCCAGTACTTC.

Comments on this clone: This CDR3 is also generated by other DNA sequences in the sample. CDR3 sequence reads: CASSPPTGNTEAFF. As DNA, the CDR3 is TGCGCCAGCAGCCCCCCGACAGGGAACACTGAAGCTTTCTTT. The chain has TRBV5-1 and TRBJ1-1, with D perhaps TRBD1 (6 bases). CDR3 length: 14 amino acids. Germline values: CDR1 SGHRS, CDR2 YFSETQ. Trimming pared 4 bases from V and 1 base from J, leaving 11 bases between.

The chain is built from TRBV24-1 and TRBJ2-1, with 7 bases fitting TRBD2. After removal of 2 bases from V and 1 base from J, the junction contained 4 bases not matched to a gene. The CDR3 is 16 residues long. Germline V gene data show CDR1 as KGHDR and CDR2 as SFDVKD. CDR3 loop: CATSDYLAESYNEQFF. CDR3 in DNA: TGTGCCACCAGTGATTATCTAGCGGAGTCCTACAATGAGCAGTTCTTC.

J is TRBJ2-1 and V is TRBV6-1; 9 bases agree with TRBD2. Germline V CDR1 and CDR2: MNHNS, SASEGT. Trimming at V came to 2 bases and at J to 6 bases, leaving 14 bases not matched to a gene. The CDR3 totals 18 residues. The CDR3 bases are TGTGCCAGCAGTGAACTCGAAGTTAGCGGGAGAATCGGCAATGAGCAGTTCTTC. Encoded protein: CASSELEVSGRIGNEQFF.

The V gene is TRBV19, the J gene TRBJ1-5; 7 positions agree with TRBD1. The CDR3 is 13 amino acids. CDR1 is LNHDA, CDR2 SQIVND, per germline (reference sequence). J was trimmed by 2 bases and V by 10 bases; bases with no gene match: 5. Written as DNA, the CDR3 is TGTGCCACAAACACAGGGGGCAATCAGCCCCAGCATTTT. Amino acids: CATNTGGNQPQHF. Supplemented by reference TRBV19 and TRBJ1-5, the full variable domain reads DGGITQSPKYLFRKEGQNVTLSCEQNLNHDAMYWYRQDPGQGLRLIYYSQIVNDFQKGDIAEGYSVSREKKESFPLTVTSAQKNPTAFYLCATNTGGNQPQHFGDGTRLSIL.

The chain links TRBV5-6 to TRBJ1-4; 8 bases fit TRBD1. CDR1 is SGHDT, CDR2 YYEEEE, per germline. The trim removed 0 bases at V and 10 bases at J, leaving 11 bases unmatched. The CDR3 consists of 16 residues. CDR3 DNA: TGTGCCAGCAGCTTGGCTACAGGGGGATCCCGGCGAAAACTGTTTTTT. It yields the protein CASSLATGGSRRKLFF.

This clone was recorded once. The rearrangement uses TRBV11-3 and TRBJ2-7; TRBD1 matches at 7 bases. The CDR3 runs 18 residues. Unmatched junction bases numbered 24, after V lost 2 bases and J lost 11 bases. Per the germline V gene, CDR1 is SGHNT and CDR2 is YENEEA. The CDR3 region is CASSLINVSLTGTDVKYF. The CDR3 nucleotides are TGTGCCAGCAGCTTAATCAATGTGAGTCTTACCGGGACAGACGTCAAGTACTTC.

V and J are TRBV9 and TRBJ2-2; tentatively, D is TRBD1 (5 bases). Germline CDR1 is SGDLS and CDR2 is YYNGEE. V lost 3 bases and J 6 bases, leaving 21 bases between the germline ends. The CDR3 runs 17 residues. The chain's CDR3 is CASSAYRWGTIPGELFF. The CDR3 nucleotides read TGTGCCAGCAGCGCCTACAGGTGGGGAACGATCCCCGGGGAGCTGTTTTTT.

The chain has TRBV6-1 and TRBJ2-5, with TRBD1 identical over 7 bases. The germline V gene encodes CDR1 MNHNS and CDR2 SASEGT. The CDR3 loop spans 17 amino acids. V shed 2 bases, J shed 2 bases, and the junction held 11 bases outside the gene matches. The CDR3 protein is CASSENRGLPHQETQYF. CDR3 bases: TGTGCCAGCAGTGAAAACAGGGGCTTACCGCATCAAGAGACCCAGTACTTC.

The V call is TRBV5-1, the J call TRBJ1-6; D is unclear. The germline gives CDR1 SGHRS, CDR2 YFSETQ. V lost 0 bases and J 0 bases, leaving 4 bases between the germline ends. This CDR3 has 15 residues. In DNA form, the CDR3 reads TGCGCCAGCAGCTTGGACAGCTCCTATAATTCACCCCTCCACTTT. Translating it yields CASSLDSSYNSPLHF.

The J gene is TRBJ1-1, the V gene TRBV16, with D perhaps matching TRBD1 (5 bases). The CDR3 is 13 amino acids. With 4 bases removed from V and 4 bases from J, the gap between germline ends came to 10 bases. The germline CDR1 and CDR2 sequences are KGHSY and FQNENV. The CDR3 spells CASSRSGITEAFF. The DNA of the CDR3 is TGTGCCAGCAGCCGCTCAGGGATCACTGAAGCTTTCTTT.

V is TRBV28 and J is TRBJ1-5; 7 nucleotides line up with TRBD1. The CDR3 covers 14 residues. The junction had 8 bases not matched to a gene; V was cut back by 8 bases and J by 4 bases. The germline V gene has CDR1 MDHEN and CDR2 SYDVKM. The chain's CDR3 is CASARDSHNQPQHF. The DNA for the CDR3 is TGTGCCAGCGCCCGGGACAGCCATAATCAGCCCCAGCATTTT.